This T cell receptor (beta chain) was obtained from a study of T cell responses to AZD1222 COVID-19 vaccine. Method: immunoSEQ multiplex PCR; TCRdb's copy keeps in-frame clones and lacks some. The data contain 100,000 to 150,000 clones, 80% to 90% of them singletons. The ends were cut back, 5 bases at V and 10 bases at J, with 11 bases in the middle. This CDR3 contains 12 residues. The chain joins TRBV12-3 or TRBV12-4 to TRBJ1-4; a weak D match, TRBD1 (5 bases). This clonotype originated in an adult in good health. The material was peripheral blood, obtained on day 0 of AZD1222 vaccination. The CDR3 DNA reads TGTGCCAGCAGTGTAGGGACGAGAAAACTGTTTTTT. This sequence encodes CASSVGTRKLFF.